Below are 24 T cell receptor beta chains sequenced from a single sample in a study of blood T cell repertoires in COVID-19. Clones were sequenced by immunoSEQ multiplex PCR, and TCRdb holds only the in-frame ones, with some missing. The table lists 150,000 to 200,000 clones, roughly four fifths of them singletons. Sample: peripheral blood. The receptors were sampled from a man in his fifties or sixties with active or convalescent COVID-19.

The chain joins TRBV7-2 to TRBJ2-7; perhaps TRBD1 as D (6 bases). CDR1 is SGHTA and CDR2 is FQGNSA in the germline V gene. With 0 bases removed from V and 2 bases from J, the gap between germline ends came to 14 bases. The CDR3 extends over 16 amino acids. The CDR3 nucleotides read TGTGCCAGCAGCTTAGCCGGCACGACAGGTGCCTACGAGCAGTACTTC. The encoded protein is CASSLAGTTGAYEQYF.

The chain is built from TRBV6-1 and TRBJ2-6; D is possibly TRBD1 (5 bases). Germline V gene lookup returns CDR1 MNHNS and CDR2 SASEGT. The CDR3 is 19 amino acids. Between the trimmed V and J ends, which lost 4 bases and 1 base, there was a span of 20 bases. The CDR3 is CASSAFPQGFSSGANVLTF. The CDR3 nucleotides are TGTGCCAGCAGTGCTTTTCCCCAGGGCTTTTCGTCTGGGGCCAACGTCCTGACTTTC.

In this sample, this clone turned up a few times. The V call is TRBV3-1 (or the pseudogene TRBV3-2), the J call TRBJ1-3, with D perhaps matching TRBD1 (5 bases). This CDR3 contains 15 residues. The germline gives CDR1 LGHDT, CDR2 YNNKEL (reference sequence). V dropped 4 bases and J dropped 0 bases, with 10 bases sitting between them. The CDR3 DNA reads as TGTGCCAGCAGCCGAGAGACAGTCTCTGGAAACACCATATATTTT. Amino acids: CASSRETVSGNTIYF.

This clone was observed once. The CDR3: CASSYRGRETGELFF. The CDR3, as DNA: TGTGCCAGCAGTTACCGCGGGAGGGAGACCGGGGAGCTGTTTTTT. The V gene is TRBV6-5, the J gene TRBJ2-2, with 9 positions matching TRBD2. This CDR3 region has 15 residues. V lost 2 bases, J lost 5 bases, and 3 bases stayed unmatched. Germline lookup yields CDR1 MNHEY and CDR2 SVGAGI.

V usage is TRBV2 and J usage is TRBJ1-1; D perhaps matches TRBD1 (6 bases). Trimming took off 6 bases at V and 5 bases at J, with 7 bases between the two ends. The CDR3 runs 11 residues. CDR1 is SNHLY and CDR2 is FYNNEI in the germline V gene. The CDR3, as DNA: TGTGCCAGCAGAGGGGGAACTGAAGCTTTCTTT. Residues: CASRGGTEAFF.

V gene TRBV29-1 combines with J gene TRBJ1-5; TRBD1 agrees at 7 bases. This CDR3 has 16 residues. With V trimmed by 6 bases and J by 7 bases, 18 bases remained unmatched. The germline CDR1 and CDR2 sequences are SQVTM and ANQGSEA. Here the CDR3 DNA reads TGCAGCGTCGCCGGGGACAGATCCCGGGGGAAACAGCCCCAGCATTTT. It codes for CSVAGDRSRGKQPQHF.

The CDR3 sequence: CASSPEDRPCEKLFF. DNA for the CDR3: TGTGCCAGCAGCCCAGAGGACAGGCCTTGTGAAAAACTGTTTTTT. The rearrangement joins TRBV7-4 to TRBJ1-4; 7 bases align to TRBD1. V lost 5 bases, J lost 7 bases, and 10 bases stayed unmatched. The CDR3 is 15 amino acids. CDR1 is SGHVT, CDR2 SQSDAQ, per germline.

V and J are TRBV7-9 and TRBJ1-5, with TRBD1 matching over 8 bases. The CDR3 is made up of 15 amino acids. CDR1 SEHNR and CDR2 FQNEAQ come from the germline V gene (reference sequence). With 0 bases clipped from V and 12 bases from J, the junction kept 10 bases outside the gene matches. CDR3 sequence: CASSLAGRGPNFQHF. The CDR3 DNA reads TGTGCCAGCAGCTTAGCTGGCAGGGGGCCTAATTTCCAGCATTTT.

The genes are TRBV9 and TRBJ2-3; D is unclear. Germline V gene data show CDR1 as SGDLS and CDR2 as YYNGEE. Trimming pared 0 bases from V and 2 bases from J, leaving 13 bases between. The CDR3 has 16 residues. The DNA for the CDR3 is TGTGCCAGCAGCGTAGGCAGAGGAGCATCCACAGATACGCAGTATTTT. Translating it yields CASSVGRGASTDTQYF. The full variable domain, rest sourced from reference TRBV9 and TRBJ2-3, is DSGVTQTPKHLITATGQRVTLRCSPRSGDLSVYWYQQSLDQGLQFLIQYYNGEERAKGNILERFSAQQFPDLHSELNLSSLELGDSALYFCASSVGRGASTDTQYFGPGTRLTVL.

V is TRBV7-2 and J is TRBJ2-5; D is unclear. The CDR3 length is 12 residues. From germline, CDR1 is SGHTA and CDR2 FQGNSA. V shed 7 bases and J shed 4 bases, with 10 bases lying between them. The CDR3 loop is CASNIPGETQYF. In nucleotides, the CDR3 is TGTGCCAGCAACATCCCAGGAGAGACCCAGTACTTC. The complete variable domain, with remaining parts taken from reference TRBV7-2 and TRBJ2-5, reads GAGVSQSPSNKVTEKGKDVELRCDPISGHTALYWYRQSLGQGLEFLIYFQGNSAPDKSGLPSDRFSAERTGGSVSTLTIQRTQQEDSAVYLCASNIPGETQYFGPGTRLLVL.

The CDR3 region has the DNA TGTGCCAGCAGCCCAGGGGGCAACAATTCACCCCTCCACTTT. Encoded protein: CASSPGGNNSPLHF. The rearrangement uses TRBV14 and TRBJ1-6; 8 positions agree with TRBD1. This CDR3 has 14 residues. The V and J ends lost 4 bases and 7 bases, in that order; junction bases with no gene match: 3. CDR1 is SGHDN and CDR2 is FVKESK in the germline V gene.

V gene TRBV19 combines with J gene TRBJ2-2; perhaps TRBD1 as D (5 bases). Trimming removed 5 bases from V and 4 bases from J, with 14 bases in between. Germline CDR1 LNHDA, CDR2 SQIVND (reference sequence). This CDR3 region has 15 residues. The chain's CDR3 is CASSQGAWGTGELFF. The CDR3 DNA is TGTGCCAGTAGTCAGGGTGCGTGGGGCACCGGGGAGCTGTTTTTT.

CDR3 bases: TGTGCCATCAGTGGGGGGACAGGAACCGATTCTGGAAACACCATATATTTT. This sequence encodes CAISGGTGTDSGNTIYF. The rearrangement uses TRBV10-3 and TRBJ1-3; 8 bases match TRBD1. This CDR3 contains 17 residues. V trimming: 4 bases; J trimming: 1 base; junction bases outside the gene matches: 9. Germline CDR1 and CDR2: ENHRY and SYGVKD.

The chain recombines TRBV5-4 with TRBJ2-2; 8 nucleotides align to TRBD1. Germline CDR1 and CDR2: SGHNT and YYREEE (reference sequence). This CDR3 comprises 16 residues. The trim removed 1 base at V and 6 bases at J, leaving 8 bases unmatched. CDR3 nucleotides: TGTGCCAGCAGCTTGAGTTGGACAGGGATCGCCGGGGAGCTGTTTTTT. Residues: CASSLSWTGIAGELFF.

In this sample, this clone turned up once. This chain joins TRBV5-1 and TRBJ2-5, with D possibly TRBD1 on 5 matching bases. V was pared by 4 bases and J by 1 base, with 11 bases between. This CDR3 comprises 14 residues. The germline V gene has CDR1 SGHRS and CDR2 YFSETQ. The DNA for the CDR3 is TGCGCCAGCAGCCCAGGACAAGCCCAAGAGACCCAGTACTTC. It is translated as CASSPGQAQETQYF.

A few counts support this clone. The chain is built from TRBV5-4 and TRBJ1-1; D uncertain. This CDR3 has 17 amino acids. Germline V lookup: CDR1 SGHNT, CDR2 YYREEE (reference sequence). Trimming removed 0 bases at V and 3 bases at J, with 18 bases between. The CDR3 DNA reads TGTGCCAGCAGCTTGGACGAGGGTCAGCCTGGCTACACTGAAGCTTTCTTT. It specifies CASSLDEGQPGYTEAFF.

V gene TRBV12-3 or TRBV12-4 combines with J gene TRBJ2-7; tentatively, D is TRBD2 (5 bases). CDR3 length: 13 amino acids. V was pared by 8 bases and J by 3 bases, with 14 bases between. CDR3 protein: CASGEQVNYEQYF. DNA of the CDR3: TGTGCCAGCGGGGAGCAGGTAAACTACGAGCAGTACTTC.

The gene calls are TRBV19 and TRBJ2-1; D perhaps matches TRBD2 (5 bases). Per germline, CDR1 LNHDA and CDR2 SQIVND (reference sequence). The CDR3 is 13 amino acids. Trimming shortened V by 5 bases and J by 5 bases, and 10 bases separated the two germline ends. CDR3 bases: TGTGCCAGTAGTGCGGACTGGAACAATGAGCAGTTCTTC. Protein: CASSADWNNEQFF.

This chain's CDR3 is CATSSQGGVSGNTIYF. CDR3 bases: TGTGCCACCAGCAGCCAGGGAGGGGTCTCTGGAAACACCATATATTTT. The chain recombines TRBV15 with TRBJ1-3, with D tentatively TRBD1 (5 bases). Deletions cut 3 bases from V and 0 bases from J, with 12 bases between. The CDR3 spans 16 residues. The V gene's germline CDR1 is LNHNV and CDR2 YYDKDF (reference sequence).

The rearrangement links TRBV21-1 to TRBJ2-1; the table's D call of TRBD1 was not tested on the DNA. TRBV21-1 is listed as a pseudogene. The CDR3 consists of 16 residues. Here the CDR3 reads CASSKDDRGGDNEQFF. The CDR3 DNA is TGTGCCAGCAGCAAAGACGACAGGGGAGGGGACAATGAGCAGTTCTTC.

The V gene is TRBV19, the J gene TRBJ2-5; D perhaps matches TRBD1 (6 bases). The CDR3 spans 18 residues. Trimming shortened V by 3 bases and J by 3 bases, and 23 bases separated the two germline ends. CDR1 is LNHDA, CDR2 SQIVND, per germline (reference sequence). The CDR3: CASSISLLGGALKETQYF. The DNA for the CDR3 is TGTGCCAGTAGTATCTCCCTTCTTGGGGGCGCCTTAAAAGAGACCCAGTACTTC.

This clone was detected only a few times. J is TRBJ2-1 and V is TRBV24-1; D perhaps matches TRBD2 (6 bases). With 5 bases removed from V and 4 bases from J, the gap between germline ends came to 8 bases. CDR1 is KGHDR and CDR2 is SFDVKD in the germline V gene. CDR3 size: 13 residues. CDR3 protein: CATSGAGYNEQFF. The CDR3 nucleotides read TGTGCCACCAGTGGGGCGGGGTACAATGAGCAGTTCTTC.

This rearrangement joins TRBV10-1 to TRBJ1-1, with D possibly TRBD1 on 6 matching bases. V was clipped by 7 bases and J by 1 base, with 10 bases between them. The CDR3 loop spans 13 amino acids. Germline CDR1 and CDR2: WNHNN and SYGVQD (reference sequence). CDR3 DNA sequence: TGCGCCAGCACCTCGACAGGGAACACTGAAGCTTTCTTT. Translated, it gives CASTSTGNTEAFF.

The J gene is TRBJ2-2, the V gene TRBV11-3, with D unclear. This CDR3 comprises 14 residues. Germline V gene data show CDR1 as SGHNT and CDR2 as YENEEA. The V gene lost 3 bases and the J gene lost 5 bases, with 10 bases spanning the gap. The CDR3 here is CASSLGDPTGELFF. CDR3 nucleotides: TGTGCCAGCAGCTTGGGCGATCCGACCGGGGAGCTGTTTTTT.